Each of the 27 T cell receptor beta chains below was sequenced from the same sample in a study of technical replicates of blood from a handful of donors. Profiling relied on immunoSEQ multiplex PCR, and the TCRdb table lists in-frame clones only, not all of them. The sample has about 66,000 clones, just over 90% seen once. The specimen was PBMCs. All receptors derive from a human donor in good health. Some clones in this sample may be carry-over from other donors' samples.

Points on this clone: Relative to the germline gene, one junction end is altered; a read error may explain this. This sequence joins TRBV7-8 and TRBJ1-2; maybe TRBD1 (6 bases). CDR1 is SGHVS, CDR2 FQNEAQ, per germline. The CDR3 totals 13 residues. The CDR3 loop reads CASSLDRWGGYTF. DNA of the CDR3: TGTGCCAGCAGTTTAGACAGGTGGGGAGGCTACACCTTC.

V gene TRBV7-2 combines with J gene TRBJ2-1; D not resolved. Germline V CDR1 and CDR2: SGHTA, FQGNSA. CDR3 size: 13 residues. Trimming stripped 5 bases from V and 6 bases from J, with 11 bases between. The CDR3, as DNA: TGTGCCAGCAGCGTACCAACCAGCAATGAGCAGTTCTTC. This gives the protein CASSVPTSNEQFF.

V is TRBV6-5 and J is TRBJ2-1; D remains unclear. Trimming stripped 6 bases from V and 9 bases from J, with 15 bases between. Germline CDR1 reads MNHEY; CDR2 reads SVGAGI. The CDR3 totals 13 residues. The CDR3 nucleotides read TGTGCCAGCAGCCTCGTCGGGTCCTCTGAGCAGTTCTTC. Translated: CASSLVGSSEQFF.

This chain links TRBV28 with TRBJ1-2; D perhaps matches TRBD1 (6 bases). V was clipped by 6 bases and J by 8 bases, with 16 bases between them. The CDR3 spans 13 residues. CDR1 is MDHEN and CDR2 is SYDVKM in the germline V gene. The CDR3 nucleotides are TGTGCCAGCAGCCCTGGACAGCCGGGGGGCTACACCTTC. This codes for CASSPGQPGGYTF.

The chain uses TRBV7-6 and TRBJ1-5; 7 bases are shared with TRBD1. There are 15 residues in the CDR3. The ends lost 5 bases at V and 3 bases at J; junction bases unmatched: 7. Per germline, CDR1 SGHVS and CDR2 FNYEAQ. This chain's CDR3 is CASSPRQGDNQPQHF. DNA for the CDR3: TGTGCCAGCAGCCCGCGGCAGGGGGACAATCAGCCCCAGCATTTT. The full variable domain, completed using reference TRBV7-6 and TRBJ1-5, is GAGVSQSPRYKVTKRGQDVALRCDPISGHVSLYWYRQALGQGPEFLTYFNYEAQQDKSGLPNDRFSAERPEGSISTLTIQRTEQRDSAMYRCASSPRQGDNQPQHFGDGTRLSIL.

This chain connects TRBV4-3 to TRBJ1-2, with D possibly TRBD1 on 5 matching bases. Trimming removed 4 bases at V and 8 bases at J, with 14 bases between. Per germline, CDR1 LGHNA and CDR2 YSLEER. This CDR3 has 13 amino acids. The CDR3 region has the DNA TGCGCCAGCAGCCTCTCTAACGGGGGAGGCTACACCTTC. Its protein is CASSLSNGGGYTF.

The chain uses TRBV12-5 and TRBJ2-1; D unclear. There are 10 residues in the CDR3. Germline-derived CDR1 and CDR2 are LGHNT and FRNRAP. V was pared by 6 bases and J by 8 bases, with 5 bases between. The CDR3 nucleotides read TGTGCTAGTGGCAATTATGAGCAGTTCTTC. Its translation: CASGNYEQFF.

V and J are TRBV5-1 and TRBJ1-1, with TRBD1 matching 12 bases. The CDR3 has 15 residues. Germline CDR1 is SGHRS and CDR2 is YFSETQ. V lost 3 bases and J lost 6; bases outside the gene matches: 6. CDR3 loop: CASSWEGQGASEAFF. The CDR3 nucleotides read TGCGCCAGCAGCTGGGAGGGACAGGGGGCTTCTGAAGCTTTCTTT.

The V call is TRBV10-3, the J call TRBJ2-5; the match to TRBD2 covers 9 bases. Trimming cost V 2 bases and J 5 bases; bases outside gene matches: 6. Germline lookup yields CDR1 ENHRY and CDR2 SYGVKD. The CDR3 consists of 15 residues. In DNA, the CDR3 is TGTGCCATCAGTGAGGGGGCGGGAGGGCCGGAGACCCAGTACTTC. Translation: CAISEGAGGPETQYF.

The chain has TRBV11-2 and TRBJ2-3; weak D call: TRBD2 (6 bases). Germline lookup yields CDR1 SGHAT and CDR2 FQNNGV. V was pared by 1 base and J by 1 base, with 9 bases between. CDR3 length: 15 residues. CDR3 DNA sequence: TGTGCCAGCAGCTTAGGGCCTAGCGGCACAGATACGCAGTATTTT. This codes for CASSLGPSGTDTQYF.

This chain links TRBV18 with TRBJ1-1; tentatively, D is TRBD1 (5 bases). V shed 5 bases and J shed 1 base, with 8 bases lying between them. Germline-derived CDR1 and CDR2 are KGHSH and LQKENI. This CDR3 has 13 amino acids. The CDR3: CASSTQGNTEAFF. CDR3 in DNA: TGTGCCAGCTCAACCCAGGGGAACACTGAAGCTTTCTTT.

V is TRBV7-2 and J is TRBJ2-3, with D possibly TRBD1 on 6 matching bases. The ends were cut back, 6 bases at V and 0 bases at J, with 10 bases in the middle. The CDR3 loop spans 14 amino acids. In germline, CDR1 is SGHTA, CDR2 FQGNSA. CDR3 nucleotide sequence: TGTGCCAGCAGTGGGGGCGGAAGCACAGATACGCAGTATTTT. It is translated as CASSGGGSTDTQYF.

This clone was observed a single time. This sequence joins TRBV11-2 and TRBJ2-1; TRBD2 matches at 12 bases. Germline CDR1 reads SGHAT; CDR2 reads FQNNGV. The CDR3 is 14 amino acids. The trim removed 5 bases at V and 16 bases at J, leaving 12 bases unmatched. For the CDR3, the DNA is TGTGCCAGCAGCCCCATACTAGCGGGAGGATTTTTATTCTTC. Residues: CASSPILAGGFLFF.

This chain connects TRBV7-7 to TRBJ2-5; D not resolved. The CDR3 sequence is 15 residues long. V lost 5 bases, J lost 4 bases, and 17 bases lay in between. Germline V gives CDR1 SSHAT, CDR2 FNYEAQ (reference sequence). CDR3 amino acids: CASSRTGSPGETQYF. The CDR3 DNA is TGTGCCAGCAGCCGTACCGGGTCTCCGGGAGAGACCCAGTACTTC.

The chain couples TRBV4-3 to TRBJ2-7, with a tentative D call TRBD2 (5 bases). Deletions cut 1 base from V and 4 bases from J, with 14 bases between. Looked up from germline, CDR1 is LGHNA and CDR2 is YSLEER. The CDR3 spans 15 residues. The CDR3, as DNA: TGCGCCAGCAGCCAAGTTGTGGGAGTCGAGTACGAGCAGTACTTC. Translating it yields CASSQVVGVEYEQYF.

This clone was counted a single time. This chain uses TRBV25-1 with TRBJ1-4; TRBD1 matches 7 bases. The CDR3 has 15 amino acids. V gave up 3 bases and J gave up 5 bases; unmatched junction bases: 6. In germline, CDR1 is MGHDK, CDR2 SYGVNS. The CDR3 protein is CASSEKGAGNEKLFF. CDR3 sequence (DNA): TGTGCCAGCAGTGAGAAGGGGGCAGGAAATGAAAAACTGTTTTTT.

The chain links TRBV6-1 to TRBJ2-3; the match to TRBD2 covers 9 bases. Germline CDR1 reads MNHNS; CDR2 reads SASEGT. J lost 5 bases, V lost 2 bases, and 26 bases had no gene match. CDR3 length: 22 residues. CDR3 nucleotides: TGTGCCAGCAGTGAACCTGAGGGCGACCCTCGAGGCGGGAGGGCCGGGATAGATACGCAGTATTTT. This encodes CASSEPEGDPRGGRAGIDTQYF.

The V call is TRBV9, the J call TRBJ2-1; D perhaps matches TRBD1 (5 bases). CDR3 size: 14 residues. The germline gives CDR1 SGDLS, CDR2 YYNGEE. Deletions cut 0 bases from V and 6 bases from J, with 10 bases between. CDR3 sequence (DNA): TGTGCCAGCAGCGTAGGGGGCAGGGTCAATGAGCAGTTCTTC. Amino acid sequence: CASSVGGRVNEQFF.

The CDR3 DNA is TGTGCCAGCAGCTTAGGCCTAGCGGGGATCGAGCAGTACTTC. This encodes CASSLGLAGIEQYF. The chain uses TRBV7-2 and TRBJ2-7; TRBD2 matches 9 bases. This CDR3 has 14 amino acids. Looked up from germline, CDR1 is SGHTA and CDR2 is FQGNSA. Unmatched junction bases numbered 4, after V lost 1 base and J lost 6 bases.

The chain recombines TRBV4-2 with TRBJ1-1; 8 bases agree with TRBD1. The CDR3 loop spans 16 amino acids. V shed 4 bases and J 0 bases; nucleotides not matched to a gene: 7. Germline V gives CDR1 LGHNA, CDR2 YNFKEQ. In DNA, the CDR3 is TGTGCCAGCAGCCCGATGACAGGGGCCATGAACACTGAAGCTTTCTTT. This codes for CASSPMTGAMNTEAFF.

This clone was counted a single time. The chain uses TRBV29-1 and TRBJ1-1; 7 bases fit TRBD1. V was pared by 3 bases and J by 5 bases, with 6 bases of the junction left unmatched. This CDR3 region has 13 residues. Germline V lookup: CDR1 SQVTM, CDR2 ANQGSEA. CDR3 region: CSVDSTGRTEAFF. The CDR3 region has the DNA TGCAGCGTTGATTCGACAGGGCGGACTGAAGCTTTCTTT.

The rearrangement joins TRBV7-6 to TRBJ2-5; 7 positions agree with TRBD2. The CDR3 consists of 17 residues. Germline V lookup: CDR1 SGHVS, CDR2 FNYEAQ. Unmatched junction bases numbered 11, after V lost 2 bases and J lost 2 bases. The CDR3, as DNA: TGTGCCAGCAGCTTACGAGGGCTAGCGGCCCCTCAAGAGACCCAGTACTTC. Amino acid sequence: CASSLRGLAAPQETQYF.

This chain uses TRBV4-3 with TRBJ2-1, with 7 nucleotides matching TRBD2. The CDR3 sequence is 15 residues long. The trim removed 0 bases at V and 7 bases at J, leaving 6 bases unmatched. Germline-derived CDR1 and CDR2 are LGHNA and YSLEER. The CDR3 DNA reads as TGCGCCAGCAGCCAAGATCGGGAGGCCCAGAATGAGCAGTTCTTC. As protein: CASSQDREAQNEQFF.

The chain joins TRBV5-1 to TRBJ2-1; 7 positions match TRBD1. CDR3 length equals 12 residues. Losses at the gene ends were 8 bases for V and 8 bases for J; bases not matched to a gene: 7. Germline CDR1 and CDR2: SGHRS and YFSETQ. The CDR3 here is CASTGVWDEQFF. The CDR3 nucleotides are TGCGCCAGTACAGGGGTTTGGGATGAGCAGTTCTTC. Using reference TRBV5-1 and TRBJ2-1 for the parts outside the CDR3, the full variable domain is KAGVTQTPRYLIKTRGQQVTLSCSPISGHRSVSWYQQTPGQGLQFLFEYFSETQRNKGNFPGRFSGRQFSNSRSEMNVSTLELGDSALYLCASTGVWDEQFFGPGTRLTVL.

The V gene is TRBV7-6, the J gene TRBJ2-7, with D possibly being TRBD1 (5 bases). The CDR3 has 12 amino acids. Germline assignment: CDR1 SGHVS and CDR2 FNYEAQ. Trimming removed 3 bases at V and 6 bases at J, with 9 bases between. CDR3 in amino acids: CASSFSGFEQYF. For the CDR3, the DNA is TGTGCCAGCAGCTTTTCAGGGTTCGAGCAGTACTTC. Variable domain in full (rest from reference TRBV7-6 and TRBJ2-7): GAGVSQSPRYKVTKRGQDVALRCDPISGHVSLYWYRQALGQGPEFLTYFNYEAQQDKSGLPNDRFSAERPEGSISTLTIQRTEQRDSAMYRCASSFSGFEQYFGPGTRLTVT.

This clone was seen once. The chain recombines TRBV18 with TRBJ2-7, with TRBD1 identical over 10 bases. V was clipped by 8 bases and J by 3 bases; unmatched bases: 4. The CDR3 extends over 13 amino acids. Germline V gene lookup returns CDR1 KGHSH and CDR2 LQKENI. CDR3 DNA sequence: TGTGCCAGCACTCGGACAGGGGGCTACGAGCAGTACTTC. Its translation: CASTRTGGYEQYF.

In its sample, this clone was seen a few times. V gene TRBV5-4 combines with J gene TRBJ2-7; 14 nucleotides agree with TRBD2. CDR3 length equals 14 residues. CDR1 and CDR2 from the germline V gene are SGHNT and YYREEE (reference sequence). The ends lost 4 bases at V and 6 bases at J; junction bases unmatched: 3. DNA of the CDR3: TGTGCCAGCAGCCCGGGACTAGCGGGGGTCGAGCAGTACTTC. It specifies CASSPGLAGVEQYF.